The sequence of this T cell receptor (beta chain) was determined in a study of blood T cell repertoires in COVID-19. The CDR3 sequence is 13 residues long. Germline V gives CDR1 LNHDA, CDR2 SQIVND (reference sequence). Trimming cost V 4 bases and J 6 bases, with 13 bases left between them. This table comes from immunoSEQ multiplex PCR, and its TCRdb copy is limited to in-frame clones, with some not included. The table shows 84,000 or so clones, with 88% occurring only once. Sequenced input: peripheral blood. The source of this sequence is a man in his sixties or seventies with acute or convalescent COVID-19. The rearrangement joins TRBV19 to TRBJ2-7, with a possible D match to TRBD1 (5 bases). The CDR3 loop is CASSSRQLTEQYF. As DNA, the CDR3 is TGTGCCAGTAGTAGCCGACAGCTAACCGAGCAGTACTTC. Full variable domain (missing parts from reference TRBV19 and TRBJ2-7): DGGITQSPKYLFRKEGQNVTLSCEQNLNHDAMYWYRQDPGQGLRLIYYSQIVNDFQKGDIAEGYSVSREKKESFPLTVTSAQKNPTAFYLCASSSRQLTEQYFGPGTRLTVT.